This T cell receptor beta chain was recorded in a study of cytomegalovirus exposure and HLA in healthy donors. Generated by immunoSEQ multiplex PCR, the TCRdb table keeps only in-frame clones and is missing some. This table has about 98,000 clones, roughly 87% appearing once. Trimming removed 2 bases from V and 11 bases from J; junction bases left unmatched: 3. The length of the CDR3 is 12 residues. Germline V gene sequence: CDR1 PRHDT, CDR2 FYEKMQ (reference sequence). This sequence joins TRBV13 and TRBJ1-1; TRBD1 aligns across 9 bases. The receptor's source is a man younger than 35 in good health and CMV-seropositive. Specimen: PBMCs. The CDR3 sequence is CASSLLGQGAFF. CDR3 nucleotides: TGTGCCAGCAGCTTATTAGGACAGGGGGCTTTCTTT.